Below, 11 T cell receptor beta chains from the same sample are listed, as sequenced in a study of multiple sclerosis patients with progressive multifocal leukoencephalopathy. Time point given: roughly 13 months of natalizumab therapy. Assay: immunoSEQ multiplex PCR; the TCRdb copy retains only in-frame clones and omits some. The sample has about 25,000 clones, more than 85% seen once. Sequencing used PBMCs, obtained from a patient treated with natalizumab. These receptors all come from a young man with multiple sclerosis.

The chain links TRBV6-5 to TRBJ2-1; possible D gene TRBD2, 5 bases. V lost 5 bases to trimming and J lost 7 bases, with 6 bases between them. CDR1 is MNHEY, CDR2 SVGAGI, per germline. The CDR3 spans 11 residues. For the CDR3, the DNA is TGTGCCAGCAGTAGACTAAATGAGCAGTTCTTC. Protein: CASSRLNEQFF.

CDR3 nucleotides: TGTGCCAGCAGCCCCCTCGGCTATAGCAATCAGCCCCAGCATTTT. It translates to CASSPLGYSNQPQHF. The J gene is TRBJ1-5, the V gene TRBV14; D is ambiguous. Germline V CDR1 and CDR2: SGHDN, FVKESK. The CDR3 loop spans 15 amino acids. Trimming left V 4 bases short and J 0 bases short, with 10 bases between.

V and J are TRBV5-4 and TRBJ2-3, with 7 bases matching TRBD2. The trim removed 2 bases at V and 6 bases at J, leaving 9 bases unmatched. CDR1 and CDR2 from the germline V gene are SGHNT and YYREEE (reference sequence). The CDR3 length is 15 residues. The CDR3 protein is CASSFGGAGRDTQYF. Written as DNA, the CDR3 is TGTGCCAGCAGCTTTGGGGGAGCGGGAAGGGATACGCAGTATTTT.

The chain is built from TRBV5-1 and TRBJ2-3; D is perhaps TRBD1 or TRBD2 (5 bases each). V lost 3 bases to trimming and J lost 0 bases, with 8 bases between them. This CDR3 region has 14 residues. Looked up from germline, CDR1 is SGHRS and CDR2 is YFSETQ. DNA of the CDR3: TGCGCCAGCAGCTCGGGACGGAGCACAGATACGCAGTATTTT. It translates to CASSSGRSTDTQYF.

The genes are TRBV15 and TRBJ2-3; D remains ambiguous. V dropped 0 bases and J dropped 7 bases, with 17 bases sitting between them. CDR1 and CDR2 from the germline V gene are LNHNV and YYDKDF (reference sequence). The CDR3 spans 16 residues. The CDR3: CATSRDLYGTDYTQYF. DNA for the CDR3: TGTGCCACCAGCAGAGATCTCTACGGCACAGATTATACGCAGTATTTT. The variable domain in full, with the rest retrieved from reference TRBV15 and TRBJ2-3, is DAMVIQNPRYQVTQFGKPVTLSCSQTLNHNVMYWYQQKSSQAPKLLFHYYDKDFNNEADTPDNFQSRRPNTSFCFLDIRSPGLGDTAMYLCATSRDLYGTDYTQYFGPGTRLTVL.

The V and J genes are TRBV29-1 and TRBJ2-1, with 7 bases that match TRBD1. CDR1 is SQVTM, CDR2 ANQGSEA, per germline. The CDR3 contains 12 residues. After removal of 8 bases from V and 10 bases from J, the junction contained 11 bases not matched to a gene. CDR3 sequence: CSLWTGRREQFF. Here the CDR3 DNA reads TGCAGCTTGTGGACAGGACGCCGGGAGCAGTTCTTC.

The chain joins TRBV9 to TRBJ2-2; D is possibly TRBD2 (6 bases). The V and J ends lost 4 bases and 2 bases respectively, with 12 bases between them. The germline gives CDR1 SGDLS, CDR2 YYNGEE. CDR3 length: 15 residues. The CDR3 DNA reads as TGTGCCAGCAGCCGGGGGACGGCAAACACCGGGGAGCTGTTTTTT. It yields the protein CASSRGTANTGELFF.

The chain has TRBV4-2 and TRBJ2-2; TRBD1 matches 7 bases. V gave up 4 bases and J gave up 3 bases; unmatched junction bases: 5. In germline, CDR1 is LGHNA, CDR2 YNFKEQ. The CDR3 sequence is 15 residues long. In nucleotides, the CDR3 is TGTGCCAGCAGCCCTAGGGACAGCTACACCGGGGAGCTGTTTTTT. Its translation: CASSPRDSYTGELFF.

This chain uses TRBV12-5 with TRBJ2-1; the match to TRBD2 covers 10 bases. The CDR3 totals 15 residues. The V segment lost 5 bases and the J segment 7 bases; nucleotides outside the gene matches: 8. The germline V gene has CDR1 LGHNT and CDR2 FRNRAP. CDR3 DNA sequence: TGTGCTAGTGGTCCATCTAGCGGGAGCTGGAATGAGCAGTTCTTC. Protein product: CASGPSSGSWNEQFF.

The chain couples TRBV9 to TRBJ2-5; possible D gene TRBD2, 6 bases. Germline V gives CDR1 SGDLS, CDR2 YYNGEE. This CDR3 is built from 15 residues. Deletions cut 0 bases from V and 4 bases from J, with 13 bases between. CDR3 sequence reads: CASSVAAGNTETQYF. CDR3 in DNA: TGTGCCAGCAGCGTAGCTGCGGGAAACACAGAGACCCAGTACTTC.

The chain couples TRBV19 to TRBJ1-1; no firm D call. CDR3 length equals 13 residues. Germline loops: CDR1 LNHDA, CDR2 SQIVND (reference sequence). Between the trimmed V and J ends, which lost 6 bases and 2 bases, there was a span of 10 bases. CDR3: CASRDTENTEAFF. CDR3 nucleotides: TGTGCCAGTAGGGATACAGAAAACACTGAAGCTTTCTTT. Looking up the rest from reference TRBV19 and TRBJ1-1 gives the full variable domain: DGGITQSPKYLFRKEGQNVTLSCEQNLNHDAMYWYRQDPGQGLRLIYYSQIVNDFQKGDIAEGYSVSREKKESFPLTVTSAQKNPTAFYLCASRDTENTEAFFGQGTRLTVV.